These 17 T cell receptor beta chains came from one sample sequenced in a study of blood T cells in healthy people across ages. Then a second PCR, running about 7 to 11 cycles, was carried out with a sample-barcoded 5' primer and a J-beta primer mix. Each CDR3 protein is one row after TCRdb ran MiXCR on the 5' RACE reads. The data contain about 1.5 million distinct CDR3 sequences, around 39% of them seen just once; the ten biggest clones take up less than 8%. The sequencing sample was made of blood. The receptors originated from a woman aged 18-35 years in good health.

V is TRBV20-1 and J is TRBJ1-2, with a possible D match to TRBD1 (6 bases). There are 14 residues in the CDR3. Germline V gene lookup returns CDR1 DFQATT and CDR2 SNEGSKA (reference sequence). V was clipped by 4 bases and J by 5 bases, with 17 bases between them. The CDR3: CSAKKGGSGYGYTF. CDR3 sequence (DNA): TGCAGTGCTAAAAAGGGGGGGAGCGGGTATGGCTACACCTTC.

Concerning this clonotype itself: It may be a read error: a sequence one base away is much more abundant. This sequence joins TRBV10-3 and TRBJ2-1; the D call may be TRBD1 or TRBD2 (5 bases each). The J call is uncertain, as TRBJ2-7 better fits the DNA end. This CDR3 spans 17 amino acids. Per germline, CDR1 ENHRY and CDR2 SYGVKD. The CDR3 loop is CAISEYKGADSYNEQYF. CDR3 DNA sequence: TGTGCCATCAGTGAGTACAAAGGGGCGGACTCCTACAATGAGCAGTACTTC.

The chain is built from TRBV19 and TRBJ1-1; no definite D call. Germline CDR1 is LNHDA and CDR2 is SQIVND (reference sequence). The CDR3 extends over 14 amino acids. Trimming pared 3 bases from V and 2 bases from J, leaving 10 bases between. CDR3 DNA: TGTGCCAGTAGTATGTTCTCGGATAACACTGAAGCTTTCTTT. Translating it yields CASSMFSDNTEAFF. The full variable domain, in which reference TRBV19 and TRBJ1-1 provide the parts outside the CDR3, is DGGITQSPKYLFRKEGQNVTLSCEQNLNHDAMYWYRQDPGQGLRLIYYSQIVNDFQKGDIAEGYSVSREKKESFPLTVTSAQKNPTAFYLCASSMFSDNTEAFFGQGTRLTVV.

The rearrangement links TRBV15 to TRBJ2-7; 7 bases are a match to TRBD1. The CDR3 is made up of 14 amino acids. V shed 5 bases and J 4 bases; nucleotides not matched to a gene: 8. CDR1 and CDR2 from the germline V gene are LNHNV and YYDKDF (reference sequence). The CDR3: CATSWSGQIYEQYF. The DNA of the CDR3 is TGTGCCACCAGCTGGTCGGGACAGATATACGAGCAGTACTTC.

On this clonotype itself: Sequence at one end of the junction differs from germline and may be a read error. This chain connects TRBV6-6 to TRBJ2-5; D unresolved. The CDR3 has 14 residues. CDR1 is MNHNY, CDR2 SVGAGI, per germline (reference sequence). CDR3 in DNA: TGCGCCAGCAGTTACTCGAACTTCCAAGAGACCCAGTACTTC. Residues: CASSYSNFQETQYF.

This clonotype was detected only a few times. The chain combines TRBV4-1 with TRBJ2-5; weak D call: TRBD2 (5 bases). Trimming stripped 1 base from V and 5 bases from J, with 17 bases between. CDR1 is MGHRA, CDR2 YSYEKL, per germline. The CDR3 length is 16 residues. The DNA of the CDR3 is TGCGCCAGCAGCCAAGGAGAGACTATCTACTTGGAGACCCAGTACTTC. Protein: CASSQGETIYLETQYF.

This clonotype was seen only a few times. This chain connects TRBV6-5 to TRBJ2-3, with 12 nucleotides matching TRBD2. The CDR3 totals 17 residues. CDR1 and CDR2 (germline): MNHEY, SVGAGI. With 7 bases clipped from V and 0 bases from J, the junction kept 8 bases outside the gene matches. CDR3: CASTRATSGGSTDTQYF. The CDR3 DNA sequence: TGTGCCAGCACCCGAGCGACTAGCGGGGGAAGCACAGATACGCAGTATTTT.

This clonotype is a singleton in its sample. The chain combines TRBV11-3 with TRBJ2-5, with D possibly TRBD2 on 5 matching bases. The end of the DNA aligns better with TRBJ2-7, so the J call may be wrong. The CDR3 is 15 amino acids. CDR1 SGHNT and CDR2 YENEEA come from the germline V gene. Here the CDR3 DNA reads TGTGCCAGCAGCCAAGCCGGGGTCGGATCCTACGAGCAGTACTTC. Its protein product is CASSQAGVGSYEQYF.

The chain recombines TRBV20-1 with TRBJ2-2, with D perhaps matching TRBD2 (5 bases). CDR3 size: 14 residues. Germline V gene lookup returns CDR1 DFQATT and CDR2 SNEGSKA (reference sequence). Trimming removed 0 bases at V and 1 base at J, with 6 bases between. The CDR3 loop reads CSARDRGNTGELFF. In nucleotides, the CDR3 is TGCAGTGCTAGAGATCGGGGGAACACCGGGGAGCTGTTTTTT.

This clonotype was seen only a few times. The CDR3 sequence is CSVSRGGGDTQYF. For the CDR3, the DNA is TGCAGCGTTTCGAGGGGGGGAGGAGATACGCAGTATTTT. V usage is TRBV29-1 and J usage is TRBJ2-3; D is perhaps TRBD2 (7 bases). Germline V gene data show CDR1 as SQVTM and CDR2 as ANQGSEA. The CDR3 has 13 amino acids. The germline V and J ends were trimmed by 5 bases and 5 bases, with 14 bases remaining between them.

The CDR3, as DNA: TGTGCCAGCAGCAAAGAGACAGCCCGGAGGGGCTACACCTTC. It encodes CASSKETARRGYTF. This sequence joins TRBV21-1 and TRBJ1-2; TRBD1 is the table's D call and was not checked against the DNA. TRBV21-1 is reported as a pseudogene. The CDR3 extends over 14 amino acids.

The chain recombines TRBV29-1 with TRBJ2-7; D possibly uses TRBD1 or TRBD2 (5 bases each). From germline, CDR1 is SQVTM and CDR2 ANQGSEA. CDR3 length: 13 residues. With 6 bases removed from V and 6 bases from J, the gap between germline ends came to 18 bases. In DNA form, the CDR3 reads TGCAGCGTACTAGTGGGGCTTCCTTTCGAGCAGTACTTC. Encoded protein: CSVLVGLPFEQYF.

The chain employs TRBV2 and TRBJ2-3, with D maybe TRBD1 (6 bases). CDR1 SNHLY and CDR2 FYNNEI come from the germline V gene. This CDR3 contains 15 residues. The V end was cut by 5 bases, the J end by 2 bases, with 14 bases between. The CDR3 sequence is CASSRVGQLTDTQYF. The CDR3 nucleotides are TGTGCCAGCAGTCGGGTTGGACAGCTCACAGATACGCAGTATTTT. Together with reference TRBV2 and TRBJ2-3, the CDR3 gives the full variable domain: EPEVTQTPSHQVTQMGQEVILRCVPISNHLYFYWYRQILGQKVEFLVSFYNNEISEKSEIFDDQFSVERPDGSNFTLKIRSTKLEDSAMYFCASSRVGQLTDTQYFGPGTRLTVL.

This clonotype has a handful of counts. The gene calls are TRBV7-8 and TRBJ2-3; 9 nucleotides agree with TRBD2. This CDR3 has 15 amino acids. Germline V gene sequence: CDR1 SGHVS, CDR2 FQNEAQ. The trim removed 2 bases at V and 5 bases at J, leaving 5 bases unmatched. CDR3 coding DNA: TGTGCCAGCAGCTTACTAGCGGGAAGAAGAGATACGCAGTATTTT. Amino acid sequence: CASSLLAGRRDTQYF.

This clonotype was seen a handful of times. This sequence joins TRBV6-6 and TRBJ2-1, with 9 bases matching TRBD1. The CDR3 contains 17 residues. Germline lookup yields CDR1 MNHNY and CDR2 SVGAGI (reference sequence). V lost 2 bases to trimming and J lost 7 bases; unmatched junction nucleotides: 12. The CDR3, as DNA: TGTGCCAGCAGTTACCTCTTACAGGGGGCGCTTGGGAATGAGCAGTTCTTC. Its translation: CASSYLLQGALGNEQFF.

This clonotype was counted a few times. The chain is built from TRBV10-3 and TRBJ1-1; TRBD1 matches at 7 bases. This CDR3 contains 13 residues. J gave up 1 base and V 10 bases, and 6 bases lay outside the gene matches. The germline V gene has CDR1 ENHRY and CDR2 SYGVKD. CDR3 sequence: CANKGASNTEAFF. In DNA, the CDR3 is TGTGCCAACAAGGGGGCTTCGAACACTGAAGCTTTCTTT.

This sequence joins TRBV11-2 and TRBJ2-2; the match to TRBD1 covers 9 bases. This CDR3 region has 16 residues. The germline V gene has CDR1 SGHAT and CDR2 FQNNGV. V gave up 5 bases and J gave up 4 bases; unmatched junction bases: 8. CDR3 sequence (DNA): TGTGCCAGCAGCCTTGTCGGGACAGGGATCACCGGGGAGCTGTTTTTT. This sequence encodes CASSLVGTGITGELFF.